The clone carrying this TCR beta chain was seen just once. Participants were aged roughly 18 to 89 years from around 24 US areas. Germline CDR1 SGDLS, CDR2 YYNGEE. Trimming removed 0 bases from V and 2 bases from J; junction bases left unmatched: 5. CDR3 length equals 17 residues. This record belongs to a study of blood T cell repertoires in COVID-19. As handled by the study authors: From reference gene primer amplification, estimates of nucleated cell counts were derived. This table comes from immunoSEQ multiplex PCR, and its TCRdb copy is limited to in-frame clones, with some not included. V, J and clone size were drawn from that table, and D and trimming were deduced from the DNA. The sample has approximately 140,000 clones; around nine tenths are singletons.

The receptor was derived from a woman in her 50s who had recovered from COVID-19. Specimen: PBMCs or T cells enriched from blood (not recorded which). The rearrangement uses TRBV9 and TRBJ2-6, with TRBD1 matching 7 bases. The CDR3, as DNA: TGTGCCAGCAGCGTAGCAGGACAGGCCCCTGGGGCCAACGTCCTGACTTTC. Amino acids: CASSVAGQAPGANVLTF.